The 17 T cell receptor beta chains below all came from one sample that was sequenced in a study of T cell clusters in autoimmune cytopenias. TRB was amplified by touch-down multiplex PCR, primer pools A and B combined. TCRdb derives one entry per CDR3 protein from the multiplex PCR reads, leaving out DNA. The specimen's table records roughly 7,000 distinct CDR3 sequences. Some 40,000 genome equivalents of blood DNA were amplified for TRB. The same sample was also studied in work on T cell repertoires in aging, cancer and after chemotherapy.

The sample comprised peripheral blood. These receptors came from a human donor in good health.

This chain links TRBV4-2 with TRBJ1-6. CDR3 length: 13 amino acids. Looked up from germline, CDR1 is LGHNA and CDR2 is YNFKEQ. The CDR3 reads CASSVRRASPLHF.

According to its frequency, this clonotype is medium-sized. The chain recombines TRBV13 with TRBJ2-1. CDR1 and CDR2 (germline): PRHDT, FYEKMQ (reference sequence). There are 15 residues in the CDR3. The CDR3 loop reads CASSFGAFGYNEQFF.

The chain has TRBV6-1 and TRBJ2-3; the D call from TCRdb, TRBD1, cannot be confirmed without DNA. This CDR3 spans 13 amino acids. Germline V gene sequence: CDR1 MNHNS, CDR2 SASEGT. This chain's CDR3 is CASKGQGPDTQYF.

V gene TRBV24-1 combines with J gene TRBJ2-7; TCRdb proposes TRBD1, but this gene call is untestable without DNA. Looked up from germline, CDR1 is KGHDR and CDR2 is SFDVKD. CDR3 size: 16 residues. This CDR3 reads CATSAPTWQGTYEQYF.

The chain has TRBV6-1 and TRBJ1-2. The CDR3 consists of 15 residues. Germline-derived CDR1 and CDR2 are MNHNS and SASEGT. This CDR3 is CASSEAGRTNYGYTF.

The genes are TRBV6-5 and TRBJ2-5; the D call of TRBD1 rests on TCRdb alone, since no DNA is present to check it. The CDR3 spans 15 residues. Germline CDR1 is MNHEY and CDR2 is SVGAGI. The CDR3 here is CASSKGTGSEETQYF.

The V gene is TRBV6-2 or TRBV6-3, the J gene TRBJ1-2; lacking DNA, the TRBD1 call made by TCRdb goes unchecked. CDR1 and CDR2 (germline): MNHEY, SVGEGT. The CDR3 sequence is 17 residues long. The CDR3 here is CASSSLRTGGKDYGYTF.

The chain combines TRBV6-5 with TRBJ1-5; the D call of TRBD1 rests on TCRdb alone, since no DNA is present to check it. The CDR3 contains 17 residues. Germline CDR1 MNHEY, CDR2 SVGAGI. This CDR3 reads CASSYSGQGRLDQPQHF.

This sequence joins TRBV20-1 and TRBJ1-2; TCRdb outputs TRBD1, but without DNA this stays unchecked. The CDR3 totals 12 residues. Per germline, CDR1 DFQATT and CDR2 SNEGSKA (reference sequence). CDR3 in amino acids: CSAETGGYGYTF.

V usage is TRBV6-5 and J usage is TRBJ2-4; TCRdb proposes TRBD2, but this gene call is untestable without DNA. The CDR3 loop spans 16 amino acids. In germline, CDR1 is MNHEY, CDR2 SVGAGI. This CDR3 reads CASSYGFGGVLGIQYF.

This clonotype registers medium-sized by frequency. The V and J genes are TRBV29-1 and TRBJ2-1; TCRdb selects TRBD1, and the lack of DNA leaves this call unchecked. This CDR3 region has 15 residues. Germline assignment: CDR1 SQVTM and CDR2 ANQGSEA. Here the CDR3 reads CSAQRTGNVVDEQFF.

The chain has TRBV20-1 and TRBJ2-7; TCRdb names TRBD1, which stays unverified in the absence of DNA. CDR1 is DFQATT, CDR2 SNEGSKA, per germline (reference sequence). CDR3 length: 15 amino acids. CDR3: CSAGAYGGVSYEQYF.

The chain recombines TRBV12-3 or TRBV12-4 with TRBJ1-1; absent DNA, TCRdb's TRBD1 call cannot be checked. The CDR3 sequence is 15 residues long. CDR3 in amino acids: CASSFTGGVGSEAFF.

The gene calls are TRBV5-5 and TRBJ1-6; TCRdb names TRBD1, which stays unverified in the absence of DNA. The CDR3 contains 17 residues. From germline, CDR1 is SGHKS and CDR2 YYEKEE (reference sequence). CDR3 amino acids: CASSPRGPTQVDSPLHF. The full variable domain, in which reference TRBV5-5 and TRBJ1-6 provide the parts outside the CDR3, is DAGVTQSPTHLIKTRGQQVTLRCSPISGHKSVSWYQQVLGQGPQFIFQYYEKEERGRGNFPDRFSARQFPNYSSELNVNALLLGDSALYLCASSPRGPTQVDSPLHFGNGTRLTVT.

This clonotype is identified as medium-sized (0.01 to 0.1%) from frequency. The V and J genes are TRBV5-6 and TRBJ2-7; TCRdb indicates TRBD1, and absent DNA this call remains unverified. The length of the CDR3 is 12 residues. CDR1 is SGHDT and CDR2 is YYEEEE in the germline V gene. The CDR3 loop reads CASSARTGSEYF.

The chain has TRBV20-1 and TRBJ1-2; TCRdb reports TRBD1, a call that lacks DNA to check it against. The CDR3 consists of 14 residues. In germline, CDR1 is DFQATT, CDR2 SNEGSKA (reference sequence). Here the CDR3 reads CSARVGTGAGGYTF.

The chain recombines TRBV6-2 or TRBV6-3 with TRBJ2-1; TCRdb's D gene call, TRBD2, goes unchecked for lack of DNA. Germline-derived CDR1 and CDR2 are MNHEY and SVGEGT. This CDR3 spans 15 amino acids. The CDR3: CASSYSSGGEAEQFF.